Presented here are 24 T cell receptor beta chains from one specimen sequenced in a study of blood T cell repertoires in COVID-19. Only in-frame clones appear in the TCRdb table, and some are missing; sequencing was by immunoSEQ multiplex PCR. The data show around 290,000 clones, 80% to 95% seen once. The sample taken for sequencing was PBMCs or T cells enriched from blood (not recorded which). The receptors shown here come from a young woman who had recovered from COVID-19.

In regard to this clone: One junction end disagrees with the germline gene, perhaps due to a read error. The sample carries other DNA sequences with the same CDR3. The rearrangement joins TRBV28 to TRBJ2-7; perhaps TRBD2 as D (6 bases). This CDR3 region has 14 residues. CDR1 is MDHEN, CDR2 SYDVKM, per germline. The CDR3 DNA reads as TGCGCCAGCAGCCCCGGAGGGTACTCCTACGAGCAGTACTTC. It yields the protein CASSPGGYSYEQYF. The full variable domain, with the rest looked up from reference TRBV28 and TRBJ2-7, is DVKVTQSSRYLVKRTGEKVFLECVQDMDHENMFWYRQDPGLGLRLIYFSYDVKMKEKGDIPEGYSVSREKKERFSLILESASTNQTSMYLCASSPGGYSYEQYFGPGTRLTVT.

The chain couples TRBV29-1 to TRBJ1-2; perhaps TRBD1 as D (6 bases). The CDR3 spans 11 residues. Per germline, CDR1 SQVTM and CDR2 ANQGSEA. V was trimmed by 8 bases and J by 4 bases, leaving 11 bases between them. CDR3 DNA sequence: TGCAGCCTGGACAGAGTCTATGGCTACACCTTC. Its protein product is CSLDRVYGYTF.

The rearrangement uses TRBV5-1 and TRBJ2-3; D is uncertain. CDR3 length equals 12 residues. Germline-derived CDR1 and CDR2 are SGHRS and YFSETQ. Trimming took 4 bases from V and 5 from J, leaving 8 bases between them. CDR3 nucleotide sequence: TGCGCCAGCAGCCCCCCTAAAGATACGCAGTATTTT. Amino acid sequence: CASSPPKDTQYF.

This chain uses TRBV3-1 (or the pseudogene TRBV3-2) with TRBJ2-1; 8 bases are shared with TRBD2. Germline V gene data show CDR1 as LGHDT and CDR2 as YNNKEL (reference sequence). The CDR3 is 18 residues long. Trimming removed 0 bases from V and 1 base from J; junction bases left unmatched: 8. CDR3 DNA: TGTGCCAGCAGCCAAGACTTAACGGAGCGGGGGTCCTACAATGAGCAGTTCTTC. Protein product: CASSQDLTERGSYNEQFF.

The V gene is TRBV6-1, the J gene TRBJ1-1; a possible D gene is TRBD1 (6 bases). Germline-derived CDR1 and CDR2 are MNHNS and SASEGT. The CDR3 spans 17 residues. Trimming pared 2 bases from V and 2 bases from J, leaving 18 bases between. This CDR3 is CASSERPLGGRNTEAFF. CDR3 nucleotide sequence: TGTGCCAGCAGTGAAAGACCCCTAGGGGGTCGAAACACTGAAGCTTTCTTT.

CDR3: CAISAGQGEGGYTF. The DNA of the CDR3 is TGTGCCATCAGTGCGGGACAGGGGGAAGGTGGCTACACCTTC. The V gene is TRBV10-3, the J gene TRBJ1-2, with 11 bases that match TRBD1. In germline, CDR1 is ENHRY, CDR2 SYGVKD. Trimming cost V 4 bases and J 7 bases; bases outside gene matches: 5. The CDR3 is 14 residues long.

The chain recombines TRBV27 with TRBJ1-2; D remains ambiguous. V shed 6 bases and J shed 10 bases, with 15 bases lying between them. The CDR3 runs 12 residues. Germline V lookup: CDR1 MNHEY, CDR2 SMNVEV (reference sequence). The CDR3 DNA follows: TGTGCCAGCAGAGCCGCGGGATCCATCTACACCTTC. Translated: CASRAAGSIYTF.

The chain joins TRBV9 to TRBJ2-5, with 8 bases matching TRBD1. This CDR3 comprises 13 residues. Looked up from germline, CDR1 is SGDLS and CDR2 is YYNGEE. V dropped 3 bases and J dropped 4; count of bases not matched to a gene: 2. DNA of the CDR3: TGTGCCAGCAGCGGGACAGGGAGAGAGACCCAGTACTTC. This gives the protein CASSGTGRETQYF.

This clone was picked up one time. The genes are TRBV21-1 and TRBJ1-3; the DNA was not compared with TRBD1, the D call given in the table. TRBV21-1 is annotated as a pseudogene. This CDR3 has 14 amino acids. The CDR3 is CASTDSEAGNTIYF. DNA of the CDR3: TGTGCCAGCACCGACAGCGAGGCTGGAAACACCATATATTTT.

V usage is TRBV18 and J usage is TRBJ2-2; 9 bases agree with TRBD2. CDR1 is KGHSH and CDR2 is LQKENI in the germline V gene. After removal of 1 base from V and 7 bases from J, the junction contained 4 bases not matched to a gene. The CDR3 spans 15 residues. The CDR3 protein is CASSPLAGDHGELFF. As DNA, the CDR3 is TGTGCCAGCTCACCACTAGCGGGAGACCACGGGGAGCTGTTTTTT.

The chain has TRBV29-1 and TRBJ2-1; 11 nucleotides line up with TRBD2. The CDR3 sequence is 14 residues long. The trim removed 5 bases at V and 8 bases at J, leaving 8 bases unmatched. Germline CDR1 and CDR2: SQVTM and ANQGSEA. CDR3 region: CSVWRGSGRDEQFF. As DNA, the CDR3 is TGCAGCGTTTGGCGCGGTAGCGGGAGGGATGAGCAGTTCTTC.

The CDR3: CASSSQENQPQHF. CDR3 sequence (DNA): TGTGCCAGCAGTTCACAGGAGAATCAGCCCCAGCATTTT. The chain recombines TRBV6-2 or TRBV6-3 with TRBJ1-5, with a weak D call TRBD1 (5 bases). Germline V gene lookup returns CDR1 MNHEY and CDR2 SVGEGT. This CDR3 comprises 13 residues. V lost 4 bases and J lost 4, with 8 bases in between.

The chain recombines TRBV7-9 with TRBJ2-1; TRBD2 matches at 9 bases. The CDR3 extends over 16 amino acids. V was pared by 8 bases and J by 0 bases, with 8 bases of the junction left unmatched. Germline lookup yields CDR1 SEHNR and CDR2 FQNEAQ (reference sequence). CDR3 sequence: CASGRLAVSSYNEQFF. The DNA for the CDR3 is TGTGCCAGCGGGCGACTAGCGGTAAGCTCCTACAATGAGCAGTTCTTC.

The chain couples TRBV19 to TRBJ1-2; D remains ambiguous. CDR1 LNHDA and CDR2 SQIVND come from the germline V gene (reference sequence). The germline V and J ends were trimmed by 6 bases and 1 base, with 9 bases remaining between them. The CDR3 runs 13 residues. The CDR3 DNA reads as TGTGCCAGTAGGGCAGTTGGTAACTATGGCTACACCTTC. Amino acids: CASRAVGNYGYTF.

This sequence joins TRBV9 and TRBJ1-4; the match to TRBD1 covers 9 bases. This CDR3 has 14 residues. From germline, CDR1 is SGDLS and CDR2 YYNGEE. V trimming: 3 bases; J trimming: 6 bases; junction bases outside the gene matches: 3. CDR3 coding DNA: TGTGCCAGCAGCGCGACAGGGGGGGATGAAAAACTGTTTTTT. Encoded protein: CASSATGGDEKLFF.

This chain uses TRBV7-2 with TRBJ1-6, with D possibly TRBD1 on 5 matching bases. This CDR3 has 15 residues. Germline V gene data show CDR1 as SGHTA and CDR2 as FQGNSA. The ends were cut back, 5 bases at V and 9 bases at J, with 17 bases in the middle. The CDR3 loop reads CASSPNPGLTSPLHF. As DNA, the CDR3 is TGTGCCAGCAGCCCTAACCCGGGACTGACTTCACCCCTCCACTTT.

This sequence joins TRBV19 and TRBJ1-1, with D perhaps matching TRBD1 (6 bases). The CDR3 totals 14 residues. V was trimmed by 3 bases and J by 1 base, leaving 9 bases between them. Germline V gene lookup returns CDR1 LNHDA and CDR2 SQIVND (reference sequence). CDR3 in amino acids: CASSMVTGNTEAFF. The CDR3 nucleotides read TGTGCCAGTAGTATGGTGACAGGGAACACTGAAGCTTTCTTT.

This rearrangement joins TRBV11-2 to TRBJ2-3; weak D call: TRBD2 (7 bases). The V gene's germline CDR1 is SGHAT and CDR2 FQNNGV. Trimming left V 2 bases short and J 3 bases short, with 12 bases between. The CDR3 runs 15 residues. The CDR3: CASSLYGGATDTQYF. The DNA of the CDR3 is TGTGCCAGCAGCTTATATGGGGGGGCTACAGATACGCAGTATTTT.

The CDR3 DNA reads TGTGCCAGCAGTTTCGCGGGACTAGCGAACACCGGGGAGCTGTTTTTT. It specifies CASSFAGLANTGELFF. This chain links TRBV27 with TRBJ2-2; 8 bases are a match to TRBD2. Trimming at V came to 3 bases and at J to 0 bases, leaving 3 bases not matched to a gene. Germline lookup yields CDR1 MNHEY and CDR2 SMNVEV (reference sequence). The length of the CDR3 is 16 residues.

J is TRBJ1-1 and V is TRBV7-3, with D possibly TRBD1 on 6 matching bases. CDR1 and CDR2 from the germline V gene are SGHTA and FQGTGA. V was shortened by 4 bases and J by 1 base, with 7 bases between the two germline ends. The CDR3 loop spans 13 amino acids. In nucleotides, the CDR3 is TGTGCCAGCAGCTCGACAGGGAACACTGAAGCTTTCTTT. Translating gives CASSSTGNTEAFF.

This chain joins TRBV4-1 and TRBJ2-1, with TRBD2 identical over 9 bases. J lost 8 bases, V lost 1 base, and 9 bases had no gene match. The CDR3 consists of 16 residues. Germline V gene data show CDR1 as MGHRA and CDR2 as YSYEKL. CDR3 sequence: CASSQGGRALGYEQFF. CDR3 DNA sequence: TGCGCCAGCAGCCAAGGCGGGAGGGCCCTCGGGTATGAGCAGTTCTTC.

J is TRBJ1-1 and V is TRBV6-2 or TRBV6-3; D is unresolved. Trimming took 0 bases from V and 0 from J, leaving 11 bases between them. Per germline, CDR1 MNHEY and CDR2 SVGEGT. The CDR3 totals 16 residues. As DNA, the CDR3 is TGTGCCAGCAGTTACTCGATGCGTCTGATGAACACTGAAGCTTTCTTT. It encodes CASSYSMRLMNTEAFF.

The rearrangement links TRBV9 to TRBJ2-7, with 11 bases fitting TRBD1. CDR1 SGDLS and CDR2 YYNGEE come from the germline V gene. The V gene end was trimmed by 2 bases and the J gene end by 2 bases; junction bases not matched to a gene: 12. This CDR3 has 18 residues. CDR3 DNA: TGTGCCAGCAGCGTTAAGGACAGGGGGCGGGAAGTCCCCTACGAGCAGTACTTC. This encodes CASSVKDRGREVPYEQYF. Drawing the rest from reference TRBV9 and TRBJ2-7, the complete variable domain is DSGVTQTPKHLITATGQRVTLRCSPRSGDLSVYWYQQSLDQGLQFLIQYYNGEERAKGNILERFSAQQFPDLHSELNLSSLELGDSALYFCASSVKDRGREVPYEQYFGPGTRLTVT.

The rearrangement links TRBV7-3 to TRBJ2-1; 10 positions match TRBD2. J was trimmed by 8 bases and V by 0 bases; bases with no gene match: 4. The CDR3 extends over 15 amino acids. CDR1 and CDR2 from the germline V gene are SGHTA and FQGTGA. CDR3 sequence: CASSLTSGREHEQFF. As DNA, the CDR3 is TGTGCCAGCAGCTTAACCAGCGGGAGGGAACATGAGCAGTTCTTC.